Below, 24 T cell receptor beta chains from the same sample are listed, as sequenced in a study of blood T cells in healthy people across ages. The second PCR ran about 6 to 12 cycles with a sample-barcoded 5' primer and J-beta primers. TCRdb reprocessed the 5' RACE reads with MiXCR, giving one entry per CDR3 protein. The repertoire consists of 1.5 million or so distinct CDR3 sequences, with 35% to 45% occurring once and the leading ten covering about 4.1%. Material: blood. The receptors here all came from a woman in her late teens or twenties in good health.

V is TRBV6-1 and J is TRBJ2-7, with TRBD1 identical over 7 bases. Trimming at V came to 5 bases and at J to 1 base, leaving 17 bases not matched to a gene. Germline values: CDR1 MNHNS, CDR2 SASEGT. The CDR3 has 18 residues. The CDR3 DNA reads as TGTGCCAGCAGTCCCTACCGGGACAGACGCTTTGATTCCTACGAGCAGTACTTC. The encoded protein is CASSPYRDRRFDSYEQYF.

This clonotype was counted between two and nine times. J is TRBJ2-7 and V is TRBV29-1; 10 positions match TRBD2. V trimming: 0 bases; J trimming: 5 bases; junction bases outside the gene matches: 13. The CDR3 runs 17 residues. Germline assignment: CDR1 SQVTM and CDR2 ANQGSEA. The CDR3: CSVEEGTSGRAGNEQYF. DNA of the CDR3: TGCAGCGTTGAAGAAGGGACAAGCGGGAGGGCCGGGAACGAGCAGTACTTC.

The chain combines TRBV11-1 with TRBJ2-5; D not certain. Germline assignment: CDR1 SGHAT and CDR2 FQDESV (reference sequence). The CDR3 has 14 amino acids. Trimming shortened V by 3 bases and J by 2 bases, and 10 bases separated the two germline ends. This CDR3 is CASSFGLPQETQYF. CDR3 DNA sequence: TGTGCCAGCAGCTTTGGCCTCCCGCAAGAGACCCAGTACTTC.

This sequence joins TRBV4-2 and TRBJ1-5; D is perhaps TRBD1 (6 bases). The CDR3 is 16 amino acids. CDR1 is LGHNA, CDR2 YNFKEQ, per germline. Trimming took off 2 bases at V and 7 bases at J, with 18 bases between the two ends. CDR3: CASSQSTGRWRQPQHF. CDR3 bases: TGTGCCAGCAGCCAAAGTACAGGGAGGTGGAGGCAGCCCCAGCATTTT.

The chain is built from TRBV7-8 and TRBJ2-2; tentatively, D is TRBD1 (6 bases). Trimming shortened V by 5 bases and J by 5 bases, and 15 bases separated the two germline ends. The CDR3 has 15 residues. Germline-derived CDR1 and CDR2 are SGHVS and FQNEAQ. The CDR3 nucleotides read TGTGCCAGCAGCCTGTGGTTCCAGGGGACCGGGGAGCTGTTTTTT. Its translation: CASSLWFQGTGELFF.

This clonotype was detected a few times. The rearrangement uses TRBV29-1 and TRBJ2-1; D remains ambiguous. Germline V gives CDR1 SQVTM, CDR2 ANQGSEA. Deletions cut 6 bases from V and 4 bases from J, with 7 bases between. The CDR3 is made up of 11 amino acids. The CDR3 DNA sequence: TGCAGCGTGACCAATTACAATGAGCAGTTCTTC. Its translation: CSVTNYNEQFF.

CDR3 coding DNA: TGTGCCAGCAATGCACAGGGAGAGGAGCAGTTCTTC. Amino acids: CASNAQGEEQFF. This chain joins TRBV6-1 and TRBJ2-1; D may be TRBD1 (6 bases). V shed 7 bases and J shed 10 bases, with 14 bases lying between them. The length of the CDR3 is 12 residues. From germline, CDR1 is MNHNS and CDR2 SASEGT.

DNA for the CDR3: TGTGCCAGCAGTGAAAACAGAGGCTACGAGCAGTACTTC. Translated: CASSENRGYEQYF. The chain links TRBV25-1 to TRBJ2-7; D is uncertain. CDR1 and CDR2 (germline): MGHDK, SYGVNS. The CDR3 consists of 13 residues. V lost 2 bases and J lost 3, with 8 bases in between.

This clonotype has at least ten counts. This chain uses TRBV9 with TRBJ2-7; no clear D gene. V was clipped by 3 bases and J by 3 bases, with 7 bases between them. The germline V gene encodes CDR1 SGDLS and CDR2 YYNGEE. This CDR3 is 12 amino acids long. DNA of the CDR3: TGTGCCAGCAGCGCCTCGGGCTACGAGCAGTACTTC. It translates to CASSASGYEQYF.

The CDR3 loop reads CASSQGALGYTF. The DNA for the CDR3 is TGTGCCAGCAGTCAGGGGGCGCTTGGCTACACCTTC. The chain joins TRBV28 to TRBJ1-2; 8 nucleotides align to TRBD1. The CDR3 consists of 12 residues. Trimming removed 5 bases from V and 7 bases from J; junction bases left unmatched: 3. Germline V gene data show CDR1 as MDHEN and CDR2 as SYDVKM.

This clonotype appeared a few times. This chain uses TRBV9 with TRBJ2-3; 9 nucleotides line up with TRBD2. The V segment lost 0 bases and the J segment 5 bases; nucleotides outside the gene matches: 7. This CDR3 is built from 16 residues. Germline V gene data show CDR1 as SGDLS and CDR2 as YYNGEE. For the CDR3, the DNA is TGTGCCAGCAGCGTAGGGAGCTTAGCGGGAGTAGATACGCAGTATTTT. This codes for CASSVGSLAGVDTQYF.

This rearrangement joins TRBV20-1 to TRBJ1-5; 7 bases agree with TRBD1. CDR1 and CDR2 from the germline V gene are DFQATT and SNEGSKA (reference sequence). The CDR3 loop spans 16 amino acids. With V trimmed by 3 bases and J by 3 bases, 11 bases remained unmatched. In nucleotides, the CDR3 is TGCAGTGCTAGTTCCTCGACAGGGCCCTACAATCAGCCCCAGCATTTT. Protein sequence: CSASSSTGPYNQPQHF.

The sample holds a few counts of this clonotype. The chain uses TRBV10-3 and TRBJ1-2; D possibly corresponds to TRBD1 (6 bases). Germline assignment: CDR1 ENHRY and CDR2 SYGVKD. Trimming took 6 bases from V and 4 from J, leaving 15 bases between them. CDR3 size: 14 residues. For the CDR3, the DNA is TGTGCCATCAGGGACCCCGGGGGCGGCTATGGCTACACCTTC. Amino acids: CAIRDPGGGYGYTF.

The rearrangement links TRBV7-2 to TRBJ2-7, with D tentatively TRBD1 (6 bases). Trimming removed 5 bases at V and 1 base at J, with 12 bases between. Germline V gene data show CDR1 as SGHTA and CDR2 as FQGNSA. This CDR3 contains 14 residues. CDR3 bases: TGTGCCAGCAGCATGCAGGGGACGTCCTACGAGCAGTACTTC. This gives the protein CASSMQGTSYEQYF.

This clonotype occurred a few times. V and J are TRBV6-4 and TRBJ2-1; the match to TRBD2 covers 9 bases. Judging by the DNA end, TRBJ2-7 fits better; the J call may be wrong. The CDR3 totals 16 residues. Looked up from germline, CDR1 is MRHNA and CDR2 is SNTAGT. CDR3 sequence (DNA): TGTGCCAGCAGTGACTCTCCTAGCGGGGCCTACAATGAGCAGTACTTC. As protein: CASSDSPSGAYNEQYF.

This clonotype was recorded a few times. The chain is built from TRBV6-1 and TRBJ2-6; D gene ambiguous. The V gene lost 1 base and the J gene lost 0 bases, with 4 bases spanning the gap. Per the germline V gene, CDR1 is MNHNS and CDR2 is SASEGT. This CDR3 contains 15 residues. CDR3 sequence: CASSEVNSGANVLTF. The CDR3 region has the DNA TGTGCCAGCAGTGAAGTGAACTCTGGGGCCAACGTCCTGACTTTC.

This clonotype was counted only a few times. V gene TRBV15 combines with J gene TRBJ2-1; D may be TRBD2 (5 bases). CDR3 length: 14 residues. V gave up 1 base and J gave up 6 bases, with 10 bases separating them. Germline V lookup: CDR1 LNHNV, CDR2 YYDKDF (reference sequence). CDR3 loop: CATSRVGEGNEQFF. Here the CDR3 DNA reads TGTGCCACCAGCAGAGTGGGCGAGGGCAATGAGCAGTTCTTC.

This rearrangement joins TRBV12-3 or TRBV12-4 to TRBJ2-6; a possible D gene is TRBD1 (6 bases). The V gene lost 6 bases and the J gene lost 1 base, with 10 bases spanning the gap. The CDR3 covers 15 residues. The DNA for the CDR3 is TGTGCCAGCAGGGACAGTATTTCTGGGGCCAACGTCCTGACTTTC. Residues: CASRDSISGANVLTF.

The chain carries TRBV29-1 and TRBJ2-3, with TRBD2 matching over 13 bases. With V trimmed by 3 bases and J by 2 bases, 11 bases remained unmatched. Germline V gene lookup returns CDR1 SQVTM and CDR2 ANQGSEA. The CDR3 extends over 18 amino acids. CDR3 in amino acids: CSVEGTSGAGLATDTQYF. CDR3 bases: TGCAGCGTTGAGGGGACTAGCGGGGCAGGCCTTGCCACAGATACGCAGTATTTT.

Only a few counts were recorded for this clonotype. A read error may account for a junction end that differs from germline. V and J are TRBV2 and TRBJ1-4, with TRBD1 matching 8 bases. The CDR3 loop spans 14 amino acids. From germline, CDR1 is SNHLY and CDR2 FYNNEI. The CDR3 nucleotides are TGTGCCAGCAGGCCGGGACAGGAGAATGAGAAACTGTTTTTT. Amino acids: CASRPGQENEKLFF. Complete variable domain (other parts from reference TRBV2 and TRBJ1-4): EPEVTQTPSHQVTQMGQEVILRCVPISNHLYFYWYRQILGQKVEFLVSFYNNEISEKSEIFDDQFSVERPDGSNFTLKIRSTKLEDSAMYFCASRPGQENEKLFFGSGTQLSVL.

This clonotype appeared a few times. The chain is built from TRBV7-2 and TRBJ1-2, with 9 bases matching TRBD1. The CDR3 sequence is 14 residues long. Looked up from germline, CDR1 is SGHTA and CDR2 is FQGNSA. The junction had 5 bases not matched to a gene; V was cut back by 5 bases and J by 4 bases. The CDR3 DNA reads as TGTGCCAGCAGCCTCCCGACAGGGGGCTATGGCTACACCTTC. Its translation: CASSLPTGGYGYTF.

The sample holds a few counts of this clonotype. This may be a read error, as it is one base from a much larger clone. The chain combines TRBV29-1 with TRBJ2-1; D is possibly TRBD2 (6 bases). The CDR3 covers 11 residues. V shed 7 bases and J shed 4 bases, with 8 bases lying between them. Germline V gene lookup returns CDR1 SQVTM and CDR2 ANQGSEA. This chain's CDR3 is CSGGTYNEQFF. The CDR3 coding sequence is TGCAGCGGCGGGACGTACAATGAGCAGTTCTTC.

As regards this clonotype: A much larger clone differs by one base, so this may be a read error. The rearrangement uses TRBV7-9 and TRBJ2-1, with TRBD2 as a possible D gene (6 bases). The tail of the sequence fits TRBJ2-7 better, so the J call may be wrong. In germline, CDR1 is SEHNR, CDR2 FQNEAQ (reference sequence). The CDR3 sequence is 16 residues long. CDR3 loop: CASSLTGTPSYNEQYF. Here the CDR3 DNA reads TGTGCCAGCAGCCTGACCGGGACTCCCTCCTACAATGAGCAGTACTTC.

This clonotype occurred once. The chain employs TRBV5-1 and TRBJ2-1; D uncertain. The length of the CDR3 is 16 residues. The V end was cut by 1 base, the J end by 0 bases, with 11 bases between. Germline CDR1 reads SGHRS; CDR2 reads YFSETQ. The CDR3 here is CASSLYSFFSYNEQFF. In DNA form, the CDR3 reads TGCGCCAGCAGCTTGTACTCCTTCTTCTCCTACAATGAGCAGTTCTTC.